The 13 T cell receptor beta chains below were found in one sample sequenced in a study of cytomegalovirus exposure and HLA in healthy donors. The PCR made use of 60 Vbeta and 13 Jbeta primers. Profiled with immunoSEQ multiplex PCR; TCRdb holds only in-frame clones, not every one. The sample shows approximately 220,000 clones, over 70% of them seen only once. Source material: PBMCs. The receptors come from a boy aged 2 to 9 in good health and CMV-seronegative.

The chain is built from TRBV9 and TRBJ2-1; 16 bases line up with TRBD2. The CDR3 contains 16 residues. V dropped 2 bases and J dropped 10; count of bases not matched to a gene: 6. Germline V gene sequence: CDR1 SGDLS, CDR2 YYNGEE. CDR3: CASSVGLAGGQGEQFF. The CDR3 bases are TGTGCCAGCAGCGTGGGACTAGCGGGAGGGCAGGGCGAGCAGTTCTTC.

This chain uses TRBV18 with TRBJ2-5, with 8 bases matching TRBD2. The V gene end was trimmed by 6 bases and the J gene end by 3 bases; junction bases not matched to a gene: 6. This CDR3 region has 14 residues. Germline V gives CDR1 KGHSH, CDR2 LQKENI. In DNA form, the CDR3 reads TGTGCCAGCTCCTTCGGAGCGGGAGAAGAGACCCAGTACTTC. Amino acids: CASSFGAGEETQYF.

The rearrangement joins TRBV19 to TRBJ2-7, with D maybe TRBD1 (6 bases). Germline-derived CDR1 and CDR2 are LNHDA and SQIVND (reference sequence). Trimming removed 3 bases from V and 3 bases from J, with 18 bases in between. The CDR3 sequence is 16 residues long. In DNA form, the CDR3 reads TGTGCCAGTAGTATGACCGCCGGGACACACCACTACGAGCAGTACTTC. It translates to CASSMTAGTHHYEQYF.

The J gene is TRBJ2-5, the V gene TRBV6-5, with 12 bases fitting TRBD2. V lost 0 bases and J lost 5; bases outside the gene matches: 1. Germline V gene lookup returns CDR1 MNHEY and CDR2 SVGAGI. CDR3 length: 15 residues. The DNA for the CDR3 is TGTGCCAGCAGTTACTCGACTAGCGGGAGTGAGACCCAGTACTTC. Amino acid sequence: CASSYSTSGSETQYF.

The rearrangement uses TRBV18 and TRBJ1-1; 11 bases agree with TRBD1. Germline V gene lookup returns CDR1 KGHSH and CDR2 LQKENI. V trimming: 3 bases; J trimming: 10 bases; junction bases outside the gene matches: 1. The CDR3 spans 12 residues. CDR3 nucleotides: TGTGCCAGCTCACCGGGACAGGGGGTAGCTTTCTTT. This sequence encodes CASSPGQGVAFF. Full variable domain (rest looked up from reference TRBV18 and TRBJ1-1): NAGVMQNPRHLVRRRGQEARLRCSPMKGHSHVYWYRQLPEEGLKFMVYLQKENIIDESGMPKERFSAEFPKEGPSILRIQQVVRGDSAAYFCASSPGQGVAFFGQGTRLTVV.

The chain combines TRBV25-1 with TRBJ1-1; no definite D call. Germline CDR1 is MGHDK and CDR2 is SYGVNS. Between the trimmed V and J ends, which lost 3 bases and 9 bases, there was a span of 14 bases. The CDR3 runs to 13 residues. In nucleotides, the CDR3 is TGTGCCAGCAGTGAGGGTGAGGGCCTCAAAGCTTTCTTT. Amino acid sequence: CASSEGEGLKAFF.

The V and J genes are TRBV20-1 and TRBJ2-5; D might be TRBD2 (6 bases). V gave up 8 bases and J gave up 1 base, with 8 bases separating them. The length of the CDR3 is 11 residues. The germline V gene encodes CDR1 DFQATT and CDR2 SNEGSKA (reference sequence). The CDR3 coding sequence is TGCAGTATGGGACTCCAAGAGACCCAGTACTTC. This gives the protein CSMGLQETQYF.

This chain joins TRBV6-1 and TRBJ1-5, with 8 bases fitting TRBD1. The CDR3 consists of 14 residues. V shed 8 bases, J shed 9 bases, and the junction held 12 bases outside the gene matches. Germline V CDR1 and CDR2: MNHNS, SASEGT. The CDR3 nucleotides are TGTGCCAGCCGAAAGGGACAGGAGGTTTCGCCCCAGCATTTT. Protein: CASRKGQEVSPQHF.

CDR3 region: CAWSPPERGDTGELFF. As DNA, the CDR3 is TGTGCCTGGAGTCCCCCCGAACGGGGAGACACCGGGGAGCTGTTTTTT. The chain recombines TRBV30 with TRBJ2-2; possibly TRBD2 for D (5 bases). This CDR3 comprises 16 residues. The germline V gene has CDR1 GTSNPN and CDR2 SVGIG (reference sequence). Trimming removed 2 bases at V and 3 bases at J, with 16 bases between.

The V call is TRBV29-1, the J call TRBJ2-2, with 10 bases matching TRBD1. V was pared by 6 bases and J by 5 bases, with 9 bases of the junction left unmatched. From germline, CDR1 is SQVTM and CDR2 ANQGSEA. The CDR3 has 15 amino acids. CDR3 in DNA: TGCAGCGTGTACGGACAGGGGGAAACAACCGGGGAGCTGTTTTTT. Its translation: CSVYGQGETTGELFF.

The V and J genes are TRBV29-1 and TRBJ1-3; D gene unclear. Deletions cut 5 bases from V and 0 bases from J, with 8 bases between. The CDR3 runs 13 residues. In germline, CDR1 is SQVTM, CDR2 ANQGSEA. CDR3 nucleotide sequence: TGCAGCGTTCGAGACACCTCTGGAAACACCATATATTTT. The encoded protein is CSVRDTSGNTIYF.

This chain uses TRBV5-4 with TRBJ2-1; 12 bases align to TRBD2. The germline V gene encodes CDR1 SGHNT and CDR2 YYREEE (reference sequence). CDR3 length equals 15 residues. V lost 4 bases to trimming and J lost 5 bases; unmatched junction nucleotides: 4. The CDR3 sequence: CASSPTSGGHNEQFF. The CDR3 nucleotides read TGTGCCAGCAGCCCGACTAGCGGGGGACACAATGAGCAGTTCTTC.

The chain carries TRBV5-1 and TRBJ2-1; weak D call: TRBD1 (5 bases). The germline V gene has CDR1 SGHRS and CDR2 YFSETQ. V was pared by 0 bases and J by 0 bases, with 7 bases between. The CDR3 spans 15 residues. The CDR3 DNA reads as TGCGCCAGCAGCTTGGCCACAGGCTCCTACAATGAGCAGTTCTTC. It yields the protein CASSLATGSYNEQFF.